This entry features one TCR beta chain sequence. Its antigen is undetermined. The data stem from a study of T-cell memory formation after mild COVID-19. For the study at large: For the most part, TCR clusters were specific to one donor.

Each CDR3 protein gets one entry after TCRdb re-called the 5' RACE reads with MiXCR. The sample lists roughly 170,000 distinct CDR3 sequences; 15% to 20% were seen once. Germline assignment: CDR1 KGHSH and CDR2 LQKENI. CDR3 length: 13 amino acids. V lost 3 bases to trimming and J lost 7 bases, with 13 bases between them. Findings of the study overall: Second-wave clones with a day 37 peak had unconfirmed SARS-CoV-2 specificity.

The sample taken for sequencing was PBMCs or a T cell subset sorted from them (not recorded which). The chain couples TRBV18 to TRBJ2-7; unclear D gene. This clonotype was sampled from a man between 18 and 29 years old who had mild COVID-19 (a few samples of this study predate the infection). Cell type and time point are not known. The CDR3 sequence is CASSPLRDGEQYF. DNA of the CDR3: TGTGCCAGCTCACCTCTCCGTGACGGTGAGCAGTACTTC. Variable domain in full (rest from reference TRBV18 and TRBJ2-7): NAGVMQNPRHLVRRRGQEARLRCSPMKGHSHVYWYRQLPEEGLKFMVYLQKENIIDESGMPKERFSAEFPKEGPSILRIQQVVRGDSAAYFCASSPLRDGEQYFGPGTRLTVT.